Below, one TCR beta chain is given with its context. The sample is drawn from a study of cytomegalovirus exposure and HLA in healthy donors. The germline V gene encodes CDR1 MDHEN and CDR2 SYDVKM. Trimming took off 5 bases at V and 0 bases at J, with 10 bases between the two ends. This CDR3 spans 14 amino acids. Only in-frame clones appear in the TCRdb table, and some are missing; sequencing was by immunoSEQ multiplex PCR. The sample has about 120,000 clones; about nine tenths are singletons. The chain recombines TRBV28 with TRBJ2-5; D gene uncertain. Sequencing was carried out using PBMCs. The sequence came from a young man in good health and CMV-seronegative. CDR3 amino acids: CASSRRLDQETQYF. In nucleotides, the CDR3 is TGTGCCAGCAGTCGGCGGCTGGACCAAGAGACCCAGTACTTC.